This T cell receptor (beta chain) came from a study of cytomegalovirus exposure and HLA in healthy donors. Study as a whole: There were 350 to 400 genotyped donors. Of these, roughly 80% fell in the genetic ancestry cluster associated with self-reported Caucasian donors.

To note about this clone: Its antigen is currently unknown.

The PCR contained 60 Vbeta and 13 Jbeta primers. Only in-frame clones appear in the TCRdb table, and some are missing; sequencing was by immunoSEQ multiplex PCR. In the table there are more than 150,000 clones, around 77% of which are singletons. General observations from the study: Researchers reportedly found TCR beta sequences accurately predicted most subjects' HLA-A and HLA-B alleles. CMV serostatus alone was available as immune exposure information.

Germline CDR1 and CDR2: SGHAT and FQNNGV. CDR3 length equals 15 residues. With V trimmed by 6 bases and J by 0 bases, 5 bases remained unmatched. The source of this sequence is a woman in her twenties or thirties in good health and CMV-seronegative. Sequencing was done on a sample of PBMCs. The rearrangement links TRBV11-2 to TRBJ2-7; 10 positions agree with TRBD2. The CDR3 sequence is CASSLLAGASYEQYF. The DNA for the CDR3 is TGTGCCAGCAGTTTGCTAGCGGGGGCCTCCTACGAGCAGTACTTC.